Shown below are 15 T cell receptor beta chains from a single sample sequenced in a study of blood T cell repertoires in COVID-19. TCRdb keeps only in-frame clones here, not all; method: immunoSEQ multiplex PCR. The data show 120,000 or so clones, roughly four fifths seen once. The material sequenced was peripheral blood. The source of these receptors is a human donor in a cohort sampled during active COVID-19.

This clone showed up just a few times. Other nucleotide sequences from this sample produce the same CDR3. The chain carries TRBV19 and TRBJ2-2; 8 bases are a match to TRBD1. The CDR3 totals 14 residues. Germline trimming cut 6 bases from V and 4 bases from J; bases unmatched to any gene: 4. CDR1 and CDR2 (germline): LNHDA, SQIVND (reference sequence). CDR3 sequence reads: CASSLTGATGELFF. The CDR3 nucleotides are TGTGCCAGTAGCTTGACAGGGGCCACCGGGGAGCTGTTTTTT.

The CDR3 loop is CASKVRDGDTGELFF. CDR3 DNA: TGTGCCAGCAAGGTCCGTGACGGGGACACCGGGGAGCTGTTTTTT. This chain joins TRBV28 and TRBJ2-2; tentatively, D is TRBD2 (5 bases). Germline loops: CDR1 MDHEN, CDR2 SYDVKM. The CDR3 is made up of 15 amino acids. Trimming took 7 bases from V and 3 from J, leaving 15 bases between them.

This clone was detected ten times or more. The rearrangement uses TRBV27 and TRBJ1-5, with 8 bases aligning to TRBD1. The J segment lost 3 bases and the V segment lost 5 bases, leaving 6 bases of the junction unmatched. The CDR3 sequence is 15 residues long. CDR1 and CDR2 (germline): MNHEY, SMNVEV (reference sequence). The CDR3: CASSPRTGTNQPQHF. CDR3 coding DNA: TGTGCCAGCAGTCCGCGGACAGGGACCAATCAGCCCCAGCATTTT.

V and J are TRBV2 and TRBJ2-7, with 10 bases fitting TRBD1. V lost 8 bases and J lost 6; bases outside the gene matches: 7. The germline gives CDR1 SNHLY, CDR2 FYNNEI. The CDR3 is made up of 13 amino acids. The CDR3, as DNA: TGTGCCAGCTCCGACAGGGGGCGCCGCGAGCAGTACTTC. This encodes CASSDRGRREQYF. The full variable domain, with the rest looked up from reference TRBV2 and TRBJ2-7, is EPEVTQTPSHQVTQMGQEVILRCVPISNHLYFYWYRQILGQKVEFLVSFYNNEISEKSEIFDDQFSVERPDGSNFTLKIRSTKLEDSAMYFCASSDRGRREQYFGPGTRLTVT.

The chain carries TRBV4-3 and TRBJ2-2; weak D call: TRBD2 (6 bases). CDR1 LGHNA and CDR2 YSLEER come from the germline V gene. With 0 bases removed from V and 8 bases from J, the gap between germline ends came to 19 bases. The CDR3 runs 17 residues. This chain's CDR3 is CASSQEEGKLSLGELFF. CDR3 coding DNA: TGCGCCAGCAGCCAAGAGGAGGGGAAATTGAGTCTTGGGGAGCTGTTTTTT.

V gene TRBV3-1 (or the pseudogene TRBV3-2) combines with J gene TRBJ1-6, with 10 positions matching TRBD1. The germline CDR1 and CDR2 sequences are LGHDT and YNNKEL (reference sequence). The CDR3 totals 15 residues. J was trimmed by 9 bases and V by 4 bases; bases with no gene match: 6. CDR3 residues: CASSPRDRGSSPLHF. In nucleotides, the CDR3 is TGTGCCAGCAGCCCCCGGGACAGGGGAAGTTCACCCCTCCACTTT.

J is TRBJ2-7 and V is TRBV7-8; possibly TRBD2 for D (6 bases). CDR3 size: 13 residues. With 3 bases removed from V and 5 bases from J, the gap between germline ends came to 11 bases. Germline-derived CDR1 and CDR2 are SGHVS and FQNEAQ. The CDR3 region has the DNA TGTGCCAGCAGCTTCCAGGGAGGCGACGAGCAGTACTTC. Translation gives CASSFQGGDEQYF.

The V call is TRBV2, the J call TRBJ2-5; 9 bases agree with TRBD1. The CDR3 sequence is 14 residues long. The germline gives CDR1 SNHLY, CDR2 FYNNEI. V lost 6 bases, J lost 5 bases, and 7 bases stayed unmatched. This CDR3 reads CASSFAGTGETQYF. In DNA, the CDR3 is TGTGCCAGCAGCTTCGCCGGGACAGGGGAGACCCAGTACTTC.

This chain connects TRBV10-1 to TRBJ1-6; 9 bases are shared with TRBD1. Germline values: CDR1 WNHNN, CDR2 SYGVQD (reference sequence). This CDR3 has 17 residues. V trimming: 7 bases; J trimming: 9 bases; junction bases outside the gene matches: 16. Written as DNA, the CDR3 is TGCGCCAGCATTGACGGCCGGGACAGGGAATTTAGTTCACCCCTCCACTTT. It translates to CASIDGRDREFSSPLHF.

The chain carries TRBV7-9 and TRBJ1-4; unclear D gene. The CDR3 runs 15 residues. CDR1 and CDR2 from the germline V gene are SEHNR and FQNEAQ (reference sequence). V was clipped by 2 bases and J by 4 bases, with 11 bases between them. The CDR3 nucleotides are TGTGCCAGCAGCTTATTATCAGGAAATAATGAAAAACTGTTTTTT. Its protein product is CASSLLSGNNEKLFF.

The chain carries TRBV7-2 and TRBJ2-3; D possibly corresponds to TRBD2 (6 bases). The CDR3 contains 14 residues. V gave up 7 bases and J gave up 0 bases, with 11 bases separating them. The germline gives CDR1 SGHTA, CDR2 FQGNSA. CDR3 protein: CASNFGGSTDTQYF. The CDR3 coding sequence is TGTGCCAGCAACTTCGGGGGAAGCACAGATACGCAGTATTTT.

This chain connects TRBV5-1 to TRBJ2-3, with TRBD1 matching over 9 bases. From germline, CDR1 is SGHRS and CDR2 YFSETQ. The CDR3 is 16 residues long. The J segment lost 0 bases and the V segment lost 4 bases, leaving 6 bases of the junction unmatched. In DNA, the CDR3 is TGCGCCAGCAGCGGAAAGGGACAGGGCAGCACAGATACGCAGTATTTT. This gives the protein CASSGKGQGSTDTQYF.

J is TRBJ2-7 and V is TRBV7-6, with 8 bases lining up with TRBD1. There are 14 residues in the CDR3. CDR1 is SGHVS, CDR2 FNYEAQ, per germline. Trimming at V came to 5 bases and at J to 5 bases, leaving 8 bases not matched to a gene. The CDR3 DNA reads as TGTGCCAGCAGCGCGAGACAGGGGACCCACGAGCAGTACTTC. Translating it yields CASSARQGTHEQYF. The full variable domain, with the rest looked up from reference TRBV7-6 and TRBJ2-7, is GAGVSQSPRYKVTKRGQDVALRCDPISGHVSLYWYRQALGQGPEFLTYFNYEAQQDKSGLPNDRFSAERPEGSISTLTIQRTEQRDSAMYRCASSARQGTHEQYFGPGTRLTVT.

The rearrangement links TRBV5-1 to TRBJ2-1; TRBD2 matches 11 bases. Trimming removed 2 bases from V and 6 bases from J; junction bases left unmatched: 4. The germline V gene has CDR1 SGHRS and CDR2 YFSETQ. This CDR3 region has 15 residues. CDR3: CASSFTSGGRNEQFF. CDR3 sequence (DNA): TGCGCCAGCAGCTTCACTAGCGGGGGTCGCAATGAGCAGTTCTTC.

This clone was found once. This chain uses TRBV10-3 with TRBJ2-7, with a weak D call TRBD2 (6 bases). The CDR3 has 15 amino acids. Germline V gene sequence: CDR1 ENHRY, CDR2 SYGVKD. V was clipped by 6 bases and J by 2 bases, with 17 bases between them. CDR3 in amino acids: CAIRGGARGTYEQYF. For the CDR3, the DNA is TGTGCCATCAGAGGAGGGGCTAGAGGGACCTACGAGCAGTACTTC.